Described below is a single TCR beta chain sequence and its context. Its antigen is not yet known. No base quality values were provided; no much bigger clone lies one nucleotide off. The same DNA, extracted from blood mononuclear cells, served for both TCR sequencing and STAT3 sequencing. This record belongs to a study of STAT3 mutations in large granular lymphocyte leukemia (dated by TCRdb to the late 2010s). About the study as a whole: Canonical activating STAT3 mutations were detected in roughly half of the longitudinally sequenced T-LGLL patients. More than half of T-LGLL patients received one or more immunosuppressive therapy regimens, with hematologic response in roughly 40% of those treated. Patients with T-cell large granular lymphocyte leukemia underwent serial deep sequencing of TCRbeta CDR3 and STAT3 to reconstruct clonal hierarchy and dynamics. From an initial cohort of about 220 LGL patients, approximately 17 representative T-LGLL cases were chosen for longitudinal sequencing of TCRbeta and STAT3. A couple of patients with natural killer LGL leukemia were also sequenced longitudinally as controls within the study. Patients were sequenced at over 3 time points on average, with the number of samplings per patient ranging from 2 to 8. Study-wide conclusions, independent of this receptor: The linking of therapy response to changes in TCR clonal burden was complicated by variable intervals between samplings and differing treatment regimens. Because no samples were available when a clone first appeared, clonal expansion had to be inferred from samplings taken at other points. Dominant TCR clone burden was found to exceed STAT3 mutant burden in several patients, suggesting that STAT3 mutation arose secondarily within a pre-expanded clone. TCR clonotype switching after therapy was observed in 6 of 18 patients, and all newly emerging clones were found to be STAT3 wild type. Since codominant clonotypes persisted in some patients, a small but highly pathogenic clone may have gone undetected. Every T-LGLL patient showed at least one immunodominant TCRbeta clonotype, and about half showed multiple immunodominant subclonotypes.

TCRbeta libraries were sequenced on an Illumina MiSeq, averaging around 41,000 productive templates per sample. TCRbeta CDR3 libraries were generated with the immunoSEQ assay using multiplex PCR amplification. The study's own analysis went as follows. Repertoire diversity was calculated as previously defined, with values near 0 taken to indicate extremely monoclonal samples. As stored in TCRdb, this immuneACCESS dataset retains in-frame rearrangements with V and J assigned. A fraction of the clones does not appear; measured against another copy, unresolved V genes explain less than half of the discrepancy, and the remainder lacks a known reason. From that table come the V and J calls and clone size; the DNA was used to work out D and trimming. This sample comprises 35,000 to 40,000 clones, roughly 88% of them detected only once. Of the sample, over 0.4% falls within the top ten clones. The CDR3 covers 12 residues, taking in both the cysteine and the phenylalanine. This entry keeps only the CDR3 DNA: 36 bases, framed from base 1. CDR1 MNHNY and CDR2 SVGAGI are derived from the germline V gene (reference sequence). At the junction V is shortened by 8 bases and J by 5 bases; bases outside the gene matches: 4.

This TCR was recovered from a human donor with T large granular lymphocyte leukemia. Some clones in this sample may be carry-over from other donors' samples. The sample consisted of PBMCs. The chain is encoded by TRBV6-6 joined to TRBJ2-7; 9 bases in the middle match TRBD1. The base sequence is TGTGCCAGCGGGACAGGGATCAACGAGCAGTACTTC. This translates into CASGTGINEQYF.